A single sample gave rise to the 28 T cell receptor beta chains below, sequenced in a study of shared clonotypes between healthy human individuals. The repertoire was sequenced with immunoSEQ multiplex PCR; TCRdb's copy has only in-frame clones and lacks some. Of roughly 2,300,000 clones listed, 80% to 95% are singletons. The specimen was naive CD4+ T cells from PBMCs. This sample's subset: CD45RA+ positively selected. These receptors were collected from a young man in good health. Some clones in this sample may be carry-over from other donors' samples.

This sequence joins TRBV11-3 and TRBJ2-1, with 10 bases matching TRBD2. Germline V gene lookup returns CDR1 SGHNT and CDR2 YENEEA. The length of the CDR3 is 17 residues. V lost 4 bases to trimming and J lost 9 bases; unmatched junction nucleotides: 15. The CDR3 protein is CASSSRVAGGPLGEQFF. CDR3 coding DNA: TGTGCCAGCAGCTCCCGGGTAGCGGGAGGCCCTTTAGGTGAGCAGTTCTTC. Full variable domain (remainder filled in from reference TRBV11-3 and TRBJ2-1): EAGVVQSPRYKIIEKKQPVAFWCNPISGHNTLYWYLQNLGQGPELLIRYENEEAVDDSQLPKDRFSAERLKGVDSTLKIQPAELGDSAVYLCASSSRVAGGPLGEQFFGPGTRLTVL.

CDR3 in DNA: TGTGCCAGCACCATGCAAGGGGTGACTGGCTACACCTTC. Protein product: CASTMQGVTGYTF. The chain combines TRBV28 with TRBJ1-2, with a weak D call TRBD1 (5 bases). CDR3 length: 13 residues. Germline CDR1 is MDHEN and CDR2 is SYDVKM. Trimming stripped 7 bases from V and 7 bases from J, with 16 bases between.

This chain connects TRBV27 to TRBJ1-2; TRBD1 might be the D (6 bases). The CDR3 loop spans 15 amino acids. Germline V lookup: CDR1 MNHEY, CDR2 SMNVEV (reference sequence). With 5 bases removed from V and 5 bases from J, the gap between germline ends came to 18 bases. CDR3: CASSPRTRGRYGYTF. The CDR3 coding sequence is TGTGCCAGCAGTCCCCGGACAAGGGGGAGATATGGCTACACCTTC.

The V gene is TRBV13, the J gene TRBJ2-7; D is tentatively TRBD1 or TRBD2 (5 bases each). Deletions cut 2 bases from V and 4 bases from J, with 12 bases between. Germline loops: CDR1 PRHDT, CDR2 FYEKMQ (reference sequence). This CDR3 is 14 amino acids long. CDR3 DNA: TGTGCCAGCAGCTTAATTAGGGGACGGTACGAGCAGTACTTC. Translating gives CASSLIRGRYEQYF.

In DNA form, the CDR3 reads TGTGCCAGCAGTGAAGTGGGAGATGAGCAGTTCTTC. Protein product: CASSEVGDEQFF. V and J are TRBV6-1 and TRBJ2-1, with a possible D match to TRBD2 (5 bases). Trimming removed 1 base from V and 8 bases from J, with 6 bases in between. Per germline, CDR1 MNHNS and CDR2 SASEGT. The CDR3 consists of 12 residues.

The chain carries TRBV12-5 and TRBJ2-1; 12 nucleotides align to TRBD2. The V gene's germline CDR1 is LGHNT and CDR2 FRNRAP. J gave up 9 bases and V 7 bases, and 10 bases lay outside the gene matches. This CDR3 comprises 15 residues. CDR3 coding DNA: TGTGCTAGTGCCAGGACTAGCGGGACCCTACGTGAGCAGTTCTTC. Residues: CASARTSGTLREQFF.

The chain couples TRBV5-1 to TRBJ2-2; tentative D call: TRBD1 (5 bases). The CDR3 covers 16 residues. V was shortened by 3 bases and J by 0 bases, with 12 bases between the two germline ends. Germline lookup yields CDR1 SGHRS and CDR2 YFSETQ. The CDR3 here is CASSSNRPPNTGELFF. The CDR3 DNA is TGCGCCAGCAGCTCCAACAGGCCCCCGAACACCGGGGAGCTGTTTTTT.

The chain couples TRBV19 to TRBJ1-2; TRBD1 agrees at 10 bases. CDR1 and CDR2 (germline): LNHDA, SQIVND (reference sequence). The CDR3 is 14 residues long. The J segment lost 8 bases and the V segment lost 5 bases, leaving 8 bases of the junction unmatched. The chain's CDR3 is CASSPGDRGEGYTF. DNA for the CDR3: TGTGCCAGTAGTCCTGGGGACAGGGGCGAGGGCTACACCTTC.

Notes on this clone: This may arise from a read error, as a much more abundant clone is one base away. This sample includes further DNA sequences coding for the same CDR3. CDR3 sequence (DNA): TGTGCCAGCAGCCCCGGACTAGCGGGAGTCACAGATACGCAGTATTTT. Amino acids: CASSPGLAGVTDTQYF. This chain links TRBV4-2 with TRBJ2-3, with 13 bases lining up with TRBD2. Germline-derived CDR1 and CDR2 are LGHNA and YNFKEQ. The CDR3 totals 16 residues. V was clipped by 4 bases and J by 2 bases; unmatched bases: 3.

The V call is TRBV28, the J call TRBJ2-1; TRBD2 agrees at 13 bases. V gave up 10 bases and J gave up 0 bases; unmatched junction bases: 12. This CDR3 spans 18 amino acids. Germline CDR1 MDHEN, CDR2 SYDVKM. The CDR3 spells CATTGLAGAQSSYNEQFF. CDR3 bases: TGTGCCACCACCGGACTAGCGGGAGCGCAGAGCTCCTACAATGAGCAGTTCTTC.

The chain recombines TRBV7-2 with TRBJ2-7; TRBD2 agrees at 8 bases. This CDR3 is 17 amino acids long. Germline values: CDR1 SGHTA, CDR2 FQGNSA. J gave up 2 bases and V 8 bases, and 17 bases lay outside the gene matches. The CDR3 bases are TGTGCCAGCGGGCCCACGACTAGCGCCCTATGGGCCTACGAGCAGTACTTC. As protein: CASGPTTSALWAYEQYF.

This chain joins TRBV5-1 and TRBJ1-1; 7 bases align to TRBD1. The CDR3 runs to 12 residues. The germline CDR1 and CDR2 sequences are SGHRS and YFSETQ. Losses at the gene ends were 4 bases for V and 7 bases for J; bases not matched to a gene: 4. This CDR3 reads CASSHRDSEAFF. The DNA of the CDR3 is TGCGCCAGCAGCCACCGGGACAGTGAAGCTTTCTTT.

The DNA of the CDR3 is TGTGCCAGTAGTAGGAGGGGCGAGCAGTACTTC. Its translation: CASSRRGEQYF. The gene calls are TRBV19 and TRBJ2-7, with D perhaps TRBD2 (6 bases). Trimming cost V 4 bases and J 6 bases, with 7 bases left between them. Per the germline V gene, CDR1 is LNHDA and CDR2 is SQIVND (reference sequence). The CDR3 is made up of 11 amino acids.

V is TRBV6-5 and J is TRBJ1-3; 9 bases are a match to TRBD1. Unmatched junction bases numbered 3, after V lost 6 bases and J lost 3 bases. The CDR3 runs 14 residues. Germline V gene data show CDR1 as MNHEY and CDR2 as SVGAGI. This chain's CDR3 is CASSVDRGGNTIYF. The CDR3 DNA follows: TGTGCCAGCAGCGTGGACAGGGGTGGAAACACCATATATTTT.

The chain employs TRBV27 and TRBJ2-2; 7 bases agree with TRBD1. Germline trimming cut 3 bases from V and 5 bases from J; bases unmatched to any gene: 9. Germline V gives CDR1 MNHEY, CDR2 SMNVEV (reference sequence). The length of the CDR3 is 16 residues. This chain's CDR3 is CASSFDRAPGTGELFF. DNA for the CDR3: TGTGCCAGCAGTTTCGACAGGGCCCCGGGGACCGGGGAGCTGTTTTTT.

J is TRBJ2-6 and V is TRBV6-1, with D possibly TRBD2 on 6 matching bases. Germline assignment: CDR1 MNHNS and CDR2 SASEGT. The germline V and J ends were trimmed by 4 bases and 0 bases, with 10 bases remaining between them. This CDR3 has 16 residues. The chain's CDR3 is CASSAGRISGANVLTF. For the CDR3, the DNA is TGTGCCAGCAGTGCCGGGAGAATCTCTGGGGCCAACGTCCTGACTTTC.

The genes are TRBV28 and TRBJ1-1; 9 positions agree with TRBD1. V lost 4 bases and J lost 4; bases outside the gene matches: 10. CDR3 length: 16 residues. The germline CDR1 and CDR2 sequences are MDHEN and SYDVKM. DNA for the CDR3: TGTGCCAGCAGTTATTACAGGGGGCCGTTGGGCACTGAAGCTTTCTTT. It codes for CASSYYRGPLGTEAFF.

About this clone: The same CDR3 can be traced to other DNA sequences in this sample. CDR3 protein: CASSLGTSGETQYF. The CDR3 region has the DNA TGTGCCAGCAGCTTAGGGACTAGCGGCGAGACCCAGTACTTC. The chain uses TRBV7-3 and TRBJ2-5; 11 nucleotides agree with TRBD2. Trimming took 2 bases from V and 5 from J; bases not matched to a gene: 1. In germline, CDR1 is SGHTA, CDR2 FQGTGA. The CDR3 is 14 amino acids.

The chain carries TRBV6-5 and TRBJ2-7; D might be TRBD1 (5 bases). Germline CDR1 is MNHEY and CDR2 is SVGAGI. The CDR3 is made up of 14 amino acids. V was shortened by 4 bases and J by 0 bases, with 10 bases between the two germline ends. CDR3 protein: CASSFIQASYEQYF. The DNA for the CDR3 is TGTGCCAGCAGTTTCATACAGGCCTCCTACGAGCAGTACTTC.

The gene calls are TRBV7-9 and TRBJ2-2; TRBD1 aligns across 9 bases. The germline V gene has CDR1 SEHNR and CDR2 FQNEAQ (reference sequence). V trimming: 5 bases; J trimming: 4 bases; junction bases outside the gene matches: 5. The CDR3 is made up of 15 amino acids. CDR3 nucleotides: TGTGCCAGCAGCGTAGTGACAGGGGGCACCGGGGAGCTGTTTTTT. Translated, it gives CASSVVTGGTGELFF.

This chain links TRBV18 with TRBJ2-3, with D perhaps TRBD1 (6 bases). CDR3 length: 19 residues. V lost 2 bases to trimming and J lost 2 bases, with 23 bases between them. Germline V CDR1 and CDR2: KGHSH, LQKENI. CDR3: CASSPTLGQQRANTDTQYF. CDR3 coding DNA: TGTGCCAGCTCACCAACCCTTGGACAGCAAAGGGCAAACACAGATACGCAGTATTTT.

In regard to this clone: Other DNA sequences in this sample translate to the same CDR3. The rearrangement uses TRBV5-4 and TRBJ2-5; D gene unclear. V was shortened by 3 bases and J by 5 bases, with 14 bases between the two germline ends. CDR3 length equals 14 residues. From germline, CDR1 is SGHNT and CDR2 YYREEE (reference sequence). CDR3: CASSSWTSRETQYF. The CDR3 nucleotides read TGTGCCAGCAGCTCCTGGACCTCACGGGAGACCCAGTACTTC. Supplemented by reference TRBV5-4 and TRBJ2-5, the full variable domain reads ETGVTQSPTHLIKTRGQQVTLRCSSQSGHNTVSWYQQALGQGPQFIFQYYREEENGRGNFPPRFSGLQFPNYSSELNVNALELDDSALYLCASSSWTSRETQYFGPGTRLLVL.

This chain joins TRBV9 and TRBJ2-1, with 9 bases that match TRBD2. Germline CDR1 is SGDLS and CDR2 is YYNGEE. This CDR3 has 15 residues. J gave up 7 bases and V 0 bases, and 5 bases lay outside the gene matches. The CDR3 protein is CASSVVAGVPNEQFF. The CDR3 nucleotides are TGTGCCAGCAGCGTAGTAGCGGGAGTGCCAAATGAGCAGTTCTTC.

This clone has a handful of counts. The V call is TRBV19, the J call TRBJ2-1, with 8 nucleotides matching TRBD2. The germline gives CDR1 LNHDA, CDR2 SQIVND (reference sequence). CDR3 length equals 14 residues. Unmatched junction bases numbered 5, after V lost 6 bases and J lost 4 bases. The CDR3 sequence is CASSDTSGYNEQFF. The CDR3 DNA reads as TGTGCCAGTAGCGATACTAGCGGATACAATGAGCAGTTCTTC.

The CDR3 loop is CASSLTGQGPDEQFF. CDR3 DNA sequence: TGTGCCAGCAGCTTAACCGGACAGGGGCCCGATGAGCAGTTCTTC. V and J are TRBV7-3 and TRBJ2-1; 9 bases map to TRBD1. V shed 0 bases, J shed 8 bases, and the junction held 5 bases outside the gene matches. The CDR3 is 15 amino acids. Germline CDR1 and CDR2: SGHTA and FQGTGA.

On this clone: Distinct nucleotide sequences in the sample also encode this CDR3. The chain carries TRBV2 and TRBJ2-5; D unclear. This CDR3 has 10 amino acids. Germline-derived CDR1 and CDR2 are SNHLY and FYNNEI. V was clipped by 8 bases and J by 5 bases, with 6 bases between them. This CDR3 is CASRAETQYF. The CDR3 DNA reads TGTGCCAGCCGCGCCGAGACCCAGTACTTC.

The chain has TRBV9 and TRBJ2-1; 12 positions agree with TRBD2. CDR1 is SGDLS and CDR2 is YYNGEE in the germline V gene. The CDR3 consists of 16 residues. The V gene end was trimmed by 3 bases and the J gene end by 4 bases; junction bases not matched to a gene: 5. CDR3 in DNA: TGTGCCAGCAGCGCTGGACTAGCGGGAAGGTACAATGAGCAGTTCTTC. It encodes CASSAGLAGRYNEQFF.

V gene TRBV5-1 combines with J gene TRBJ2-1; possible D gene TRBD1, 6 bases. Germline CDR1 is SGHRS and CDR2 is YFSETQ. V gave up 0 bases and J gave up 8 bases, with 18 bases separating them. The CDR3 sequence is 16 residues long. The CDR3 bases are TGCGCCAGCAGCTTGGTAGCGCAGGGGAGTGGGTATGAGCAGTTCTTC. Translated, it gives CASSLVAQGSGYEQFF.